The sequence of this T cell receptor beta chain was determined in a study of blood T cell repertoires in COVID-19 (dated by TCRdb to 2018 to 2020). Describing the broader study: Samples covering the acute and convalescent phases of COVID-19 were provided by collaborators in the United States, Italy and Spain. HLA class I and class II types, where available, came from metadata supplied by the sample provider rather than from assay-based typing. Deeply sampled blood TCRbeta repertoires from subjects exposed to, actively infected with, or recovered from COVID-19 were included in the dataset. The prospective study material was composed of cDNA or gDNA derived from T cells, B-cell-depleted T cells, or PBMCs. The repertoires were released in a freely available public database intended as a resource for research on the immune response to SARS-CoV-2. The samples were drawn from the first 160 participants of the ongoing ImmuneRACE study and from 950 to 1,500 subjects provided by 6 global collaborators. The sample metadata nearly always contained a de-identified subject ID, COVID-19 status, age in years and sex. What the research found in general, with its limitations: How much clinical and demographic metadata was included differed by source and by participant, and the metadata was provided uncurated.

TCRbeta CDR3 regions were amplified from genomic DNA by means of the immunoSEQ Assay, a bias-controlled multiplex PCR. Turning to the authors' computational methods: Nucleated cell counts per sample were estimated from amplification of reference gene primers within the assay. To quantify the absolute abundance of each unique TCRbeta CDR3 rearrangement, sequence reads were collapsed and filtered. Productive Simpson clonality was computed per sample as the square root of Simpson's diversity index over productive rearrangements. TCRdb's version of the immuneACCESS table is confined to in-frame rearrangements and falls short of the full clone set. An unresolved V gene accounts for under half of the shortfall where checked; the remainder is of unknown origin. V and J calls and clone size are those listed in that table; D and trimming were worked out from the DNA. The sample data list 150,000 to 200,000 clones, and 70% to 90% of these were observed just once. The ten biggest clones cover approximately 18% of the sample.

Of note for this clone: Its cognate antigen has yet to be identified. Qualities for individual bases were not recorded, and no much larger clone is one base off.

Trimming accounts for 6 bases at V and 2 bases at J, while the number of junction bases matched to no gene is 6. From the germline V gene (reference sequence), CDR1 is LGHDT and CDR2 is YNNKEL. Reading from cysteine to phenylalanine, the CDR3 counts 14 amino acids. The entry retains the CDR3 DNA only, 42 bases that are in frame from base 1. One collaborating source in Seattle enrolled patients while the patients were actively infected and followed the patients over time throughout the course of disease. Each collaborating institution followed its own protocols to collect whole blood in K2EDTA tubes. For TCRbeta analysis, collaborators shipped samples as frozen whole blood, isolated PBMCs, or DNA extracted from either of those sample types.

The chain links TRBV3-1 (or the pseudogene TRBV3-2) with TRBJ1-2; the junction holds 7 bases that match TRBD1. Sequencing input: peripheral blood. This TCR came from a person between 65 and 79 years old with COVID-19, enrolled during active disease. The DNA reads TGTGCCAGCAGTGGGGACAGCCGAAACTATGGCTACACCTTC. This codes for CASSGDSRNYGYTF.